The 29 T cell receptor beta chains below come from one sample, sequenced in a study of T cell responses to AZD1222 COVID-19 vaccine. Assay used: immunoSEQ multiplex PCR; TCRdb lists only in-frame clones, some missing. This sample carries tens of thousands of clones, roughly 82% of them seen once, and the ten largest clones take less than 6.5%. The input for sequencing was peripheral blood, taken on day 0 of AZD1222 vaccination. The origin of the receptors is an adult in good health.

The V and J genes are TRBV7-2 and TRBJ1-2; TRBD1 matches 10 bases. Germline V gene data show CDR1 as SGHTA and CDR2 as FQGNSA. V was pared by 5 bases and J by 5 bases, with 5 bases of the junction left unmatched. The CDR3 loop spans 14 amino acids. The DNA of the CDR3 is TGTGCCAGCAGCCCCCGGGGACAGGGGTATGGCTACACCTTC. Amino acids: CASSPRGQGYGYTF.

This clone was seen once. In the same sample, other DNA sequences code for this CDR3. This chain connects TRBV12-3 or TRBV12-4 to TRBJ1-2; tentatively, D is TRBD1 (6 bases). V was clipped by 3 bases and J by 2 bases, with 7 bases between them. The CDR3 sequence is 13 residues long. The CDR3 protein is CASSLGGNYGYTF. The CDR3 bases are TGTGCCAGCAGTTTGGGGGGCAACTATGGCTACACCTTC.

The chain couples TRBV11-2 to TRBJ1-1; 9 bases are a match to TRBD1. In germline, CDR1 is SGHAT, CDR2 FQNNGV. After removal of 3 bases from V and 3 bases from J, the junction contained 2 bases not matched to a gene. The CDR3 spans 14 residues. Here the CDR3 reads CASSFRDRDTEAFF. Written as DNA, the CDR3 is TGTGCCAGCAGCTTCCGGGACAGGGACACTGAAGCTTTCTTT.

The CDR3 DNA reads as TGTGCCACCAGTGATTTTCGGGGGGATGGGCAAAGTGAAAAACTGTTTTTT. This codes for CATSDFRGDGQSEKLFF. The chain joins TRBV24-1 to TRBJ1-4, with a tentative D call TRBD1 (5 bases). CDR3 length: 17 amino acids. Per germline, CDR1 KGHDR and CDR2 SFDVKD. Trimming removed 1 base from V and 7 bases from J, with 18 bases in between.

The chain uses TRBV7-3 and TRBJ1-4; 9 bases map to TRBD1. The germline gives CDR1 SGHTA, CDR2 FQGTGA. The CDR3 consists of 13 residues. With 4 bases clipped from V and 8 bases from J, the junction kept 2 bases outside the gene matches. DNA for the CDR3: TGTGCCAGCAGCTCTGGACAGGGGGAAAAACTGTTTTTT. Encoded protein: CASSSGQGEKLFF.

The rearrangement links TRBV28 to TRBJ2-7; D is unclear. V lost 8 bases to trimming and J lost 2 bases, with 19 bases between them. CDR3 length: 15 residues. Germline CDR1 reads MDHEN; CDR2 reads SYDVKM. CDR3 loop: CASLHNTDPTYEQYF. The DNA of the CDR3 is TGTGCCAGCCTCCATAATACAGACCCCACCTACGAGCAGTACTTC.

The chain recombines TRBV27 with TRBJ2-7; 10 positions agree with TRBD2. V was clipped by 2 bases and J by 7 bases; unmatched bases: 5. CDR1 and CDR2 from the germline V gene are MNHEY and SMNVEV (reference sequence). The CDR3 runs 14 residues. As DNA, the CDR3 is TGTGCCAGCAGTTTAAGCGGGGGGGCCCGGGAGCAGTACTTC. Translation: CASSLSGGAREQYF.

The V and J genes are TRBV12-3 or TRBV12-4 and TRBJ1-5; unclear D gene. This CDR3 has 13 amino acids. V was cut by 2 bases and J by 4 bases, with 6 bases left in between. CDR3 sequence: CASSLMGNQPQHF. The CDR3 DNA reads as TGTGCCAGCAGTTTAATGGGGAATCAGCCCCAGCATTTT.

The CDR3 loop reads CASGGAGVAGTQYF. CDR3 in DNA: TGTGCCAGCGGCGGGGCAGGGGTCGCCGGGACCCAGTACTTC. The V call is TRBV7-8, the J call TRBJ2-5, with D perhaps assigned TRBD1 or TRBD2 (6 bases each). V dropped 8 bases and J dropped 7 bases, with 20 bases sitting between them. CDR3 length: 14 amino acids. Per germline, CDR1 SGHVS and CDR2 FQNEAQ.

The genes are TRBV19 and TRBJ1-1, with TRBD1 as a possible D gene (5 bases). The V gene lost 11 bases and the J gene lost 3 bases, with 19 bases spanning the gap. The germline CDR1 and CDR2 sequences are LNHDA and SQIVND (reference sequence). CDR3 length: 14 residues. Written as DNA, the CDR3 is TGTGCCTCTAGTTGGGGGGAACGGGACACTGAAGCTTTCTTT. Translating gives CASSWGERDTEAFF.

V gene TRBV5-4 combines with J gene TRBJ2-3, with D uncertain. CDR3 length: 13 residues. Germline V lookup: CDR1 SGHNT, CDR2 YYREEE (reference sequence). Trimming pared 0 bases from V and 0 bases from J, leaving 2 bases between. In DNA, the CDR3 is TGTGCCAGCAGCTTGGACAGCACAGATACGCAGTATTTT. It is translated as CASSLDSTDTQYF.

The chain couples TRBV6-5 to TRBJ1-2; D is uncertain. Germline V CDR1 and CDR2: MNHEY, SVGAGI. Trimming took off 4 bases at V and 2 bases at J, with 11 bases between the two ends. CDR3 length: 14 residues. CDR3 DNA: TGTGCCAGCAGTTTAACAGCAACAAACTATGGCTACACCTTC. Its translation: CASSLTATNYGYTF.

The CDR3 here is CASSPPPDMNTEAFF. The CDR3 bases are TGCGCCAGCAGCCCCCCTCCAGACATGAACACTGAAGCTTTCTTT. The V gene is TRBV4-1, the J gene TRBJ1-1, with D unclear. Trimming pared 4 bases from V and 0 bases from J, leaving 12 bases between. The CDR3 runs 15 residues. Germline CDR1 and CDR2: MGHRA and YSYEKL.

J is TRBJ1-1 and V is TRBV30, with D unclear. This CDR3 region has 14 residues. V was clipped by 0 bases and J by 6 bases, with 14 bases between them. Germline-derived CDR1 and CDR2 are GTSNPN and SVGIG (reference sequence). As DNA, the CDR3 is TGTGCCTGGAGTGTCGGGTTGGGGAGCGCTGAAGCTTTCTTT. It codes for CAWSVGLGSAEAFF.

The chain links TRBV28 to TRBJ2-3, with D unclear. The CDR3 has 17 residues. Germline lookup yields CDR1 MDHEN and CDR2 SYDVKM. V lost 5 bases and J 0 bases, leaving 18 bases between the germline ends. DNA of the CDR3: TGTGCCAGCAGTCCCCCAGGCGGCGCCACTAGCACAGATACGCAGTATTTT. Its translation: CASSPPGGATSTDTQYF.

This clone has a single count. J is TRBJ1-2 and V is TRBV7-2, with 9 positions matching TRBD1. CDR3 length equals 14 residues. The trim removed 3 bases at V and 1 base at J, leaving 0 bases unmatched. Germline V gene sequence: CDR1 SGHTA, CDR2 FQGNSA. The CDR3: CASSLGQGNYGYTF. The DNA of the CDR3 is TGTGCCAGCAGCTTGGGACAGGGTAACTATGGCTACACCTTC.

The chain uses TRBV9 and TRBJ2-3, with 7 bases aligning to TRBD1. J gave up 3 bases and V 1 base, and 5 bases lay outside the gene matches. From germline, CDR1 is SGDLS and CDR2 YYNGEE. This CDR3 has 15 residues. CDR3 DNA: TGTGCCAGCAGCGTACGGCAGGGGGATACAGATACGCAGTATTTT. It is translated as CASSVRQGDTDTQYF. The full variable domain, rest sourced from reference TRBV9 and TRBJ2-3, is DSGVTQTPKHLITATGQRVTLRCSPRSGDLSVYWYQQSLDQGLQFLIQYYNGEERAKGNILERFSAQQFPDLHSELNLSSLELGDSALYFCASSVRQGDTDTQYFGPGTRLTVL.

This clone was seen a single time. The rearrangement joins TRBV6-4 to TRBJ1-1; D is unclear. Germline V CDR1 and CDR2: MRHNA, SNTAGT. This CDR3 region has 13 residues. Trimming left V 4 bases short and J 1 base short, with 7 bases between. CDR3 amino acids: CASSVGANTEAFF. CDR3 nucleotides: TGTGCCAGCAGTGTTGGAGCGAACACTGAAGCTTTCTTT.

CDR3 sequence reads: CAWSTGGSGRYQETQYF. CDR3 nucleotide sequence: TGTGCCTGGAGCACCGGGGGGAGCGGGAGGTACCAAGAGACCCAGTACTTC. The chain employs TRBV30 and TRBJ2-5; 9 nucleotides agree with TRBD2. CDR1 and CDR2 (germline): GTSNPN, SVGIG (reference sequence). CDR3 size: 17 residues. With 3 bases clipped from V and 0 bases from J, the junction kept 11 bases outside the gene matches.

This chain links TRBV7-2 with TRBJ1-5; possibly TRBD1 for D (5 bases). CDR3 length equals 14 residues. Trimming took off 4 bases at V and 3 bases at J, with 10 bases between the two ends. The germline CDR1 and CDR2 sequences are SGHTA and FQGNSA. The CDR3 DNA is TGTGCCAGCAGCTACCAAGGGGACAATCAGCCCCAGCATTTT. Translating gives CASSYQGDNQPQHF.

The chain carries TRBV19 and TRBJ1-6, with D unresolved. Trimming took 6 bases from V and 4 from J, leaving 13 bases between them. Looked up from germline, CDR1 is LNHDA and CDR2 is SQIVND (reference sequence). The CDR3 consists of 15 residues. In DNA form, the CDR3 reads TGTGCCAGTAGCCCCGTCTCGGTTTATAATTCACCCCTCCACTTT. Translation: CASSPVSVYNSPLHF.

This clone was detected a few times. The V gene is TRBV28, the J gene TRBJ2-2; 7 bases line up with TRBD1. This CDR3 spans 14 amino acids. Germline CDR1 MDHEN, CDR2 SYDVKM. V shed 5 bases, J shed 3 bases, and the junction held 3 bases outside the gene matches. CDR3 amino acids: CASSRDRDTGELFF. The CDR3 nucleotides read TGTGCCAGCAGTCGCGACAGGGACACCGGGGAGCTGTTTTTT.

The rearrangement joins TRBV10-3 to TRBJ2-1; TRBD1 matches 9 bases. The CDR3 extends over 17 amino acids. V shed 1 base and J 5 bases; nucleotides not matched to a gene: 9. Germline assignment: CDR1 ENHRY and CDR2 SYGVKD. The CDR3 spells CAISELPQGARDNEQFF. CDR3 sequence (DNA): TGTGCCATCAGTGAGTTACCACAGGGGGCGAGGGACAATGAGCAGTTCTTC.

The rearrangement links TRBV7-6 to TRBJ2-2; 9 nucleotides line up with TRBD2. CDR3 size: 19 residues. Germline CDR1 reads SGHVS; CDR2 reads FNYEAQ. V lost 2 bases, J lost 4 bases, and 14 bases stayed unmatched. The CDR3 reads CASSLFLIAGEMGTGELFF. The CDR3 coding sequence is TGTGCCAGCAGCTTATTCCTAATAGCGGGGGAGATGGGCACCGGGGAGCTGTTTTTT.

The table lists this clone with a few counts. The chain recombines TRBV3-1 (or the pseudogene TRBV3-2) with TRBJ2-7; 7 bases map to TRBD1. Germline V CDR1 and CDR2: LGHDT, YNNKEL (reference sequence). The V segment lost 5 bases and the J segment 3 bases; nucleotides outside the gene matches: 4. The CDR3 totals 13 residues. CDR3 nucleotide sequence: TGTGCCAGCAGCACCCGACAGGGCTACGAGCAGTACTTC. This translates into CASSTRQGYEQYF.

The chain employs TRBV3-1 (or the pseudogene TRBV3-2) and TRBJ1-1; 7 nucleotides align to TRBD1. The CDR3 totals 16 residues. J lost 0 bases, V lost 4 bases, and 8 bases had no gene match. Germline lookup yields CDR1 LGHDT and CDR2 YNNKEL (reference sequence). The CDR3 here is CASSPRGRRMNTEAFF. The CDR3 DNA follows: TGTGCCAGCAGCCCTAGGGGGCGGAGGATGAACACTGAAGCTTTCTTT.

The rearrangement joins TRBV29-1 to TRBJ1-1; TRBD1 might be the D (5 bases). Trimming left V 3 bases short and J 3 bases short, with 8 bases between. This CDR3 comprises 12 residues. CDR1 is SQVTM and CDR2 is ANQGSEA in the germline V gene. As DNA, the CDR3 is TGCAGCGTTGACGCGGGGGACACTGAAGCTTTCTTT. Translated, it gives CSVDAGDTEAFF.

As DNA, the CDR3 is TGTGCCAGCAGCCAGGCAGGGTCTGGAAACACCATATATTTT. This gives the protein CASSQAGSGNTIYF. V gene TRBV3-1 (or the pseudogene TRBV3-2) combines with J gene TRBJ1-3; D perhaps matches TRBD1 (5 bases). V lost 3 bases and J 1 base, leaving 7 bases between the germline ends. The CDR3 has 14 amino acids. Per germline, CDR1 LGHDT and CDR2 YNNKEL (reference sequence).

The chain carries TRBV5-1 and TRBJ1-6; a weak D match, TRBD1 (5 bases). From germline, CDR1 is SGHRS and CDR2 YFSETQ. V was shortened by 5 bases and J by 7 bases, with 16 bases between the two germline ends. CDR3 size: 15 residues. CDR3 nucleotides: TGCGCCAGCAGGGATTGGCCGGGGGGGAATTCACCCCTCCACTTT. Amino acids: CASRDWPGGNSPLHF.